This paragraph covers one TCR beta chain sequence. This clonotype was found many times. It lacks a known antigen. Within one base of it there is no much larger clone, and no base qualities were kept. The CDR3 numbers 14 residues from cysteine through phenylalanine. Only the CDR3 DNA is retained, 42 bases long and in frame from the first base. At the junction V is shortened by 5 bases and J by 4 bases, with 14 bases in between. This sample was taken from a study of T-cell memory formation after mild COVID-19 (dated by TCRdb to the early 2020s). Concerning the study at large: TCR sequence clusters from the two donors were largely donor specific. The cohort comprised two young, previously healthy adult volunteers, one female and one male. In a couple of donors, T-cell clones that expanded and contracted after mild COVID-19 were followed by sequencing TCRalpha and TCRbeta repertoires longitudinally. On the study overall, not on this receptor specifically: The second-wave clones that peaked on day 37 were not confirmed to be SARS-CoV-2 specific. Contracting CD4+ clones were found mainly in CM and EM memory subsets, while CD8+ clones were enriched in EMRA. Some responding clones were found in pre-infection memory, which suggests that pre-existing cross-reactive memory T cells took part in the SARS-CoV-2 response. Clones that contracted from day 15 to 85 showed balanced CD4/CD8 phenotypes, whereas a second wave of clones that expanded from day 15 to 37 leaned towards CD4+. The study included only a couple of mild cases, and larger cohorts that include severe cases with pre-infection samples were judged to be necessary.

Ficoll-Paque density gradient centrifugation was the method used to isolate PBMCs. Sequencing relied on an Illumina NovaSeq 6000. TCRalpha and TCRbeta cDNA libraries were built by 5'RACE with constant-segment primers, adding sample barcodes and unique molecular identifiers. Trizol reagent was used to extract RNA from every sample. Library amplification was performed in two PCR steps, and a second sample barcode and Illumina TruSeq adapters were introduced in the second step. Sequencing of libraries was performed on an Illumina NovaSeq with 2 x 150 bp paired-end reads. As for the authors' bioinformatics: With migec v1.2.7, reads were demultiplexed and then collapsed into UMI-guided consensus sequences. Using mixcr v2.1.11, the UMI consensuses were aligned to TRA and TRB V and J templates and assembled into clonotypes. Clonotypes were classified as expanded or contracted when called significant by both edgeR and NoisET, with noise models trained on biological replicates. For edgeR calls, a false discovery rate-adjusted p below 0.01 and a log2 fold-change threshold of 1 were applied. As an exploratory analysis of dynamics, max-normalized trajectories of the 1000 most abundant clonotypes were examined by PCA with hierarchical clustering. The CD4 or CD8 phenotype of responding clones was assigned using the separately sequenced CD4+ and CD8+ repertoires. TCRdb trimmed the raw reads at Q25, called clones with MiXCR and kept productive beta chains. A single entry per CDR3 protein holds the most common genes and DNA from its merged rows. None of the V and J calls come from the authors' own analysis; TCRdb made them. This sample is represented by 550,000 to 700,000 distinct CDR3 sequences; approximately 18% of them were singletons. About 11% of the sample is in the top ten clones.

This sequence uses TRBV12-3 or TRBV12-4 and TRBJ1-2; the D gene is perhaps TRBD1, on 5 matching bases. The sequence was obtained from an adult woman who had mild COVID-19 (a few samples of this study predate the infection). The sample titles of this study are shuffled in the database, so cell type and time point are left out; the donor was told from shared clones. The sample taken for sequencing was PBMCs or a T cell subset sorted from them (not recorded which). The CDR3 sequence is CASSRGVRVYGYTF. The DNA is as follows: TGTGCCAGCAGTCGAGGGGTTCGCGTCTATGGCTACACCTTC.